Following are 29 T cell receptor beta chains from one sample sequenced in a study of cytomegalovirus exposure and HLA in healthy donors. The PCR ran on 60 Vbeta and 13 Jbeta primers. Clones were read by immunoSEQ multiplex PCR, and TCRdb kept only the in-frame ones, dropping some. This sample has roughly 140,000 clones, with 79% found just once. Sequencing was carried out using PBMCs. The receptors come from a woman aged 40 to 55 in good health and CMV-seropositive.

The chain uses TRBV5-1 and TRBJ2-2, with D unclear. Germline-derived CDR1 and CDR2 are SGHRS and YFSETQ. This CDR3 has 14 residues. V was cut by 0 bases and J by 1 base, with 4 bases left in between. Here the CDR3 reads CASSLAGNTGELFF. CDR3 in DNA: TGCGCCAGCAGCTTGGCAGGGAACACCGGGGAGCTGTTTTTT.

On this clone itself: Other DNA sequences within the sample encode an identical CDR3. The V gene is TRBV7-2, the J gene TRBJ2-7, with D perhaps matching TRBD2 (6 bases). The CDR3 has 13 amino acids. Germline CDR1 is SGHTA and CDR2 is FQGNSA. Between the trimmed V and J ends, which lost 5 bases and 4 bases, there was a span of 12 bases. CDR3 coding DNA: TGTGCCAGCAGCCGCGGGACCTCGTACGAGCAGTACTTC. It specifies CASSRGTSYEQYF.

The rearrangement joins TRBV9 to TRBJ1-5; 7 bases agree with TRBD1. CDR1 SGDLS and CDR2 YYNGEE come from the germline V gene. Trimming at V came to 2 bases and at J to 2 bases, leaving 10 bases not matched to a gene. The CDR3 extends over 17 amino acids. In nucleotides, the CDR3 is TGTGCCAGCAGCGTCCCCAGGGGGATAGGATGCAATCAGCCCCAGCATTTT. Translated: CASSVPRGIGCNQPQHF.

This clone has more than one count but fewer than ten. The chain employs TRBV10-3 and TRBJ2-1; TRBD2 agrees at 10 bases. After removal of 7 bases from V and 7 bases from J, the junction contained 4 bases not matched to a gene. The CDR3 length is 13 residues. CDR1 ENHRY and CDR2 SYGVKD come from the germline V gene. CDR3 in amino acids: CAITSGGMNEQFF. CDR3 in DNA: TGTGCCATCACTAGCGGGGGTATGAATGAGCAGTTCTTC.

CDR3: CASSSRLAAYEQYF. In DNA, the CDR3 is TGTGCCAGCAGCTCCAGACTAGCTGCGTACGAGCAGTACTTC. The V gene is TRBV11-2, the J gene TRBJ2-7; 7 nucleotides align to TRBD2. Germline V lookup: CDR1 SGHAT, CDR2 FQNNGV. Unmatched junction bases numbered 7, after V lost 4 bases and J lost 4 bases. CDR3 length: 14 residues.

This clone was detected once. The chain links TRBV2 to TRBJ2-1, with D tentatively TRBD2 (6 bases). V gave up 7 bases and J gave up 5 bases, with 21 bases separating them. The germline CDR1 and CDR2 sequences are SNHLY and FYNNEI. The CDR3 covers 16 residues. As DNA, the CDR3 is TGTGCCAGCAAAAGGAGAAGCGGGTCCTCAAACAATGAGCAGTTCTTC. This translates into CASKRRSGSSNNEQFF.

The rearrangement links TRBV19 to TRBJ2-2, with 7 bases identical to TRBD1. This CDR3 has 15 residues. CDR1 is LNHDA, CDR2 SQIVND, per germline (reference sequence). J lost 6 bases, V lost 7 bases, and 11 bases had no gene match. The CDR3: CASNLGDRASGELFF. In nucleotides, the CDR3 is TGTGCCAGTAACCTGGGAGACAGGGCGTCCGGGGAGCTGTTTTTT.

CDR3 sequence: CAWRDRGPPEAFF. The CDR3 region has the DNA TGTGCCTGGAGGGACAGGGGTCCCCCTGAAGCTTTCTTT. The chain is built from TRBV30 and TRBJ1-1; 9 bases line up with TRBD1. Per germline, CDR1 GTSNPN and CDR2 SVGIG (reference sequence). V lost 3 bases, J lost 6 bases, and 5 bases stayed unmatched. The CDR3 totals 13 residues.

This clone was observed a handful of times. This chain joins TRBV15 and TRBJ2-1, with 11 bases aligning to TRBD2. The V and J ends lost 2 bases and 7 bases, in that order; junction bases with no gene match: 4. The length of the CDR3 is 15 residues. In germline, CDR1 is LNHNV, CDR2 YYDKDF (reference sequence). The CDR3 loop is CATSRPASGGNEQFF. CDR3 bases: TGTGCCACCAGCAGACCGGCTAGCGGGGGGAATGAGCAGTTCTTC.

The chain employs TRBV9 and TRBJ2-7, with D uncertain. The V gene's germline CDR1 is SGDLS and CDR2 YYNGEE. V was shortened by 0 bases and J by 2 bases, with 9 bases between the two germline ends. This CDR3 has 14 amino acids. The CDR3 nucleotides are TGTGCCAGCAGCGTAGGCGTTAATCCCTACGAGCAGTACTTC. This gives the protein CASSVGVNPYEQYF. The full variable domain, its missing parts supplied by reference TRBV9 and TRBJ2-7, is DSGVTQTPKHLITATGQRVTLRCSPRSGDLSVYWYQQSLDQGLQFLIQYYNGEERAKGNILERFSAQQFPDLHSELNLSSLELGDSALYFCASSVGVNPYEQYFGPGTRLTVT.

The chain couples TRBV2 to TRBJ2-1; 8 nucleotides agree with TRBD2. The germline CDR1 and CDR2 sequences are SNHLY and FYNNEI. Unmatched junction bases numbered 9, after V lost 8 bases and J lost 0 bases. CDR3 length: 16 residues. The CDR3 coding sequence is TGTGCCAGCGCTCTCGGGGGGGCTAGCTCCTACAATGAGCAGTTCTTC. This encodes CASALGGASSYNEQFF.

CDR3 sequence: CASSVDRGDYGYTF. CDR3 bases: TGTGCCAGCAGCGTAGACAGGGGGGACTATGGCTACACCTTC. The chain employs TRBV9 and TRBJ1-2; 8 nucleotides match TRBD1. Trimming removed 0 bases from V and 3 bases from J; junction bases left unmatched: 1. Germline CDR1 is SGDLS and CDR2 is YYNGEE. The CDR3 extends over 14 amino acids. Full variable domain (rest looked up from reference TRBV9 and TRBJ1-2): DSGVTQTPKHLITATGQRVTLRCSPRSGDLSVYWYQQSLDQGLQFLIQYYNGEERAKGNILERFSAQQFPDLHSELNLSSLELGDSALYFCASSVDRGDYGYTFGSGTRLTVV.

This clone was observed a handful of times. The chain links TRBV28 to TRBJ1-2, with D possibly matching TRBD1 (6 bases). The CDR3 has 14 amino acids. The germline gives CDR1 MDHEN, CDR2 SYDVKM. Deletions cut 4 bases from V and 2 bases from J, with 11 bases between. Here the CDR3 reads CASSWGQGNYGYTF. The CDR3 DNA is TGTGCCAGCAGTTGGGGCCAGGGGAACTATGGCTACACCTTC.

V gene TRBV5-1 combines with J gene TRBJ2-7, with D unresolved. The CDR3 loop spans 14 amino acids. Germline V gives CDR1 SGHRS, CDR2 YFSETQ. V was shortened by 6 bases and J by 5 bases, with 18 bases between the two germline ends. The CDR3, as DNA: TGCGCCAGCAACGACAACGATTATGGCCACGAGCAGTACTTC. Protein sequence: CASNDNDYGHEQYF.

CDR3 coding DNA: TGCGCCAGCAGCTGGGGACAGGGGGGCACAGATACGCAGTATTTT. It codes for CASSWGQGGTDTQYF. This chain joins TRBV5-1 and TRBJ2-3; the match to TRBD1 covers 11 bases. V shed 3 bases, J shed 1 base, and the junction held 1 base outside the gene matches. The length of the CDR3 is 15 residues. Germline values: CDR1 SGHRS, CDR2 YFSETQ.

The chain carries TRBV12-5 and TRBJ1-5; maybe TRBD1 (5 bases). Trimming left V 0 bases short and J 1 base short, with 13 bases between. Germline V CDR1 and CDR2: LGHNT, FRNRAP. The CDR3 is 17 residues long. CDR3 residues: CASGLVVGGGSNQPQHF. The CDR3 region has the DNA TGTGCTAGTGGTTTGGTAGTGGGGGGGGGAAGCAATCAGCCCCAGCATTTT.

The rearrangement links TRBV11-2 to TRBJ2-1; 9 bases fit TRBD2. Germline loops: CDR1 SGHAT, CDR2 FQNNGV. The ends lost 5 bases at V and 8 bases at J; junction bases unmatched: 10. The CDR3 has 15 amino acids. CDR3 sequence reads: CASSPGLARLDEQFF. CDR3 bases: TGTGCCAGCAGCCCCGGACTAGCGCGTTTGGATGAGCAGTTCTTC.

J is TRBJ2-1 and V is TRBV2; D uncertain. The CDR3 length is 12 residues. The germline gives CDR1 SNHLY, CDR2 FYNNEI. The V end lost 5 bases, the J end lost 6 bases, and 8 bases lay between the germline ends. CDR3 protein: CASSTDLNEQFF. The CDR3 bases are TGTGCCAGCAGTACAGATCTCAATGAGCAGTTCTTC.

This rearrangement joins TRBV6-6 to TRBJ1-4; D not resolved. Germline V gene lookup returns CDR1 MNHNY and CDR2 SVGAGI (reference sequence). The CDR3 consists of 13 residues. The V end lost 4 bases, the J end lost 5 bases, and 8 bases lay between the germline ends. CDR3 DNA sequence: TGTGCCAGCAGTTTGCACGAGAATGAAAAACTGTTTTTT. Amino acid sequence: CASSLHENEKLFF.

The rearrangement joins TRBV2 to TRBJ1-2, with 12 bases identical to TRBD1. V trimming: 4 bases; J trimming: 8 bases; junction bases outside the gene matches: 11. The CDR3 loop spans 16 amino acids. Germline V gene sequence: CDR1 SNHLY, CDR2 FYNNEI. For the CDR3, the DNA is TGTGCCAGCAGTGGTGCCGGGACAGGGGGCGAACAAGGCTACACCTTC. As protein: CASSGAGTGGEQGYTF.

The chain employs TRBV5-1 and TRBJ2-7; no reliable D call. Germline CDR1 and CDR2: SGHRS and YFSETQ. V lost 1 base to trimming and J lost 6 bases, with 8 bases between them. The CDR3 is made up of 12 amino acids. CDR3 protein: CASSLSQREQYF. The CDR3 coding sequence is TGCGCCAGCAGCTTGAGCCAGCGCGAGCAGTACTTC.

The CDR3 spells CASSLHTGNSPLHF. Written as DNA, the CDR3 is TGTGCCAGCAGTCTCCACACGGGGAATTCACCCCTCCACTTT. This chain uses TRBV28 with TRBJ1-6; D is unresolved. Trimming took 5 bases from V and 7 from J, leaving 12 bases between them. The CDR3 has 14 residues. Germline assignment: CDR1 MDHEN and CDR2 SYDVKM.

The genes are TRBV5-1 and TRBJ1-1; 7 bases match TRBD1. The V segment lost 4 bases and the J segment 7 bases; nucleotides outside the gene matches: 10. Germline CDR1 reads SGHRS; CDR2 reads YFSETQ. This CDR3 is built from 14 residues. CDR3 amino acids: CASSPGNRGVEAFF. The CDR3 DNA sequence: TGCGCCAGCAGCCCCGGAAACAGGGGAGTTGAAGCTTTCTTT.

V gene TRBV4-1 combines with J gene TRBJ1-2, with 8 nucleotides matching TRBD1. Germline CDR1 and CDR2: MGHRA and YSYEKL. The J segment lost 4 bases and the V segment lost 3 bases, leaving 4 bases of the junction unmatched. The CDR3 length is 14 residues. As DNA, the CDR3 is TGCGCCAGCAGCCACTTCGGACAGGGCTATGGCTACACCTTC. Protein sequence: CASSHFGQGYGYTF.

This clone was seen only a few times. This rearrangement joins TRBV6-4 to TRBJ2-7, with 9 bases that match TRBD1. The CDR3 covers 15 residues. Germline V gene data show CDR1 as MRHNA and CDR2 as SNTAGT. With 8 bases clipped from V and 6 bases from J, the junction kept 14 bases outside the gene matches. In DNA, the CDR3 is TGTGCCAGCTACTACCTACAGGGGGCGGATGGCGAGCAGTACTTC. Its protein is CASYYLQGADGEQYF.

The V gene is TRBV6-5, the J gene TRBJ1-5; weak D call: TRBD1 (6 bases). Deletions cut 5 bases from V and 5 bases from J, with 7 bases between. The germline gives CDR1 MNHEY, CDR2 SVGAGI. CDR3 length: 12 residues. CDR3 in amino acids: CASSEGDQPQHF. The CDR3 coding sequence is TGTGCCAGCAGTGAGGGGGATCAGCCCCAGCATTTT.

This sequence joins TRBV6-6 and TRBJ1-2; D not certain. This CDR3 has 15 residues. Trimming pared 5 bases from V and 8 bases from J, leaving 21 bases between. CDR1 is MNHNY and CDR2 is SVGAGI in the germline V gene (reference sequence). For the CDR3, the DNA is TGTGCCAGCAGTACCGCCGGTGGTCGTAGGGAGGGCTACACCTTC. Protein sequence: CASSTAGGRREGYTF.

The chain employs TRBV18 and TRBJ1-1; TRBD1 matches 8 bases. This CDR3 comprises 16 residues. V gave up 4 bases and J gave up 0 bases; unmatched junction bases: 7. The germline CDR1 and CDR2 sequences are KGHSH and LQKENI. In DNA, the CDR3 is TGTGCCAGCTCACTCGGACAGGGTGGGATGAACACTGAAGCTTTCTTT. Residues: CASSLGQGGMNTEAFF.

The chain combines TRBV5-1 with TRBJ1-2; the D is unclear. The germline V gene has CDR1 SGHRS and CDR2 YFSETQ. The CDR3 has 14 amino acids. V dropped 1 base and J dropped 6 bases, with 13 bases sitting between them. The CDR3 is CASSLQLSGNGYTF. The CDR3 nucleotides read TGCGCCAGCAGCTTGCAGCTCTCGGGGAATGGCTACACCTTC.